These 14 T cell receptor beta chains share one sample of origin, sequenced in a study of beta chain features in type 1 diabetes. Reverse transcribing all isolated RNA meant expressed TCRB transcripts were sequenced. The protocol was immunoSEQ multiplex PCR, while the TCRdb copy is restricted to in-frame clones and leaves out a portion. In the table there are 600,000 or so clones, 9.5% to 15% of which are singletons. For these TCRs, the target antigens are not known. Study findings and constraints: Moderate yet significant TCRB CDR3 shortening was seen in Type 1 diabetes patients in all four CD4+ subsets.

The material sequenced was naive CD4+ T cells from blood. The source is a man aged 25 to 45 with type 1 diabetes.

This clone was seen a handful of times. The gene calls are TRBV12-5 and TRBJ2-2, with 8 nucleotides matching TRBD1. Looked up from germline, CDR1 is LGHNT and CDR2 is FRNRAP. The CDR3 is made up of 15 amino acids. V dropped 2 bases and J dropped 3; count of bases not matched to a gene: 2. As DNA, the CDR3 is TGTGCTAGTGGTTTGCCGACAGGGGACACCGGGGAGCTGTTTTTT. This translates into CASGLPTGDTGELFF.

The rearrangement uses TRBV7-9 and TRBJ2-7; 10 nucleotides agree with TRBD1. CDR3 length: 13 amino acids. CDR1 SEHNR and CDR2 FQNEAQ come from the germline V gene (reference sequence). Losses at the gene ends were 5 bases for V and 7 bases for J; bases not matched to a gene: 5. As DNA, the CDR3 is TGTGCCAGCAGCCCAGGACAGGGGGAAGAGCAGTACTTC. Translated: CASSPGQGEEQYF.

This clone was detected a few times. This chain connects TRBV2 to TRBJ1-5; 7 bases map to TRBD1. CDR3 size: 14 residues. The ends lost 3 bases at V and 10 bases at J; junction bases unmatched: 9. Germline V CDR1 and CDR2: SNHLY, FYNNEI. The CDR3 sequence: CASSEGSWTGPQHF. The CDR3 DNA reads TGTGCCAGCAGTGAGGGGAGTTGGACAGGCCCCCAGCATTTT.

The chain combines TRBV11-3 with TRBJ2-7; D is undetermined. The CDR3 runs 14 residues. Germline V CDR1 and CDR2: SGHNT, YENEEA. V shed 3 bases and J shed 2 bases, with 11 bases lying between them. CDR3 nucleotides: TGTGCCAGCAGCTTGGGTGTGCCCCCCTACGAGCAGTACTTC. Its protein product is CASSLGVPPYEQYF.

The rearrangement links TRBV7-2 to TRBJ2-6, with D unresolved. V gave up 3 bases and J gave up 0 bases, with 6 bases separating them. The CDR3 has 15 residues. CDR1 is SGHTA, CDR2 FQGNSA, per germline. The DNA of the CDR3 is TGTGCCAGCAGCTTCTCGCTCTCTGGGGCCAACGTCCTGACTTTC. Its protein product is CASSFSLSGANVLTF.

The genes are TRBV6-5 and TRBJ2-5; D gene ambiguous. V was shortened by 7 bases and J by 5 bases, with 8 bases between the two germline ends. Germline V gives CDR1 MNHEY, CDR2 SVGAGI. This CDR3 has 11 amino acids. In nucleotides, the CDR3 is TGTGCCAGCACCTACTGGGAGACCCAGTACTTC. Amino acid sequence: CASTYWETQYF.

This clone appeared a few times. The J gene is TRBJ2-5, the V gene TRBV29-1; tentatively, D is TRBD1 or TRBD2 (5 bases each). CDR3 length: 14 amino acids. The germline V gene encodes CDR1 SQVTM and CDR2 ANQGSEA. V shed 6 bases and J shed 4 bases, with 18 bases lying between them. In DNA form, the CDR3 reads TGCAGCGTCTCTACGGGGCAATCCCGAGAGACCCAGTACTTC. Amino acid sequence: CSVSTGQSRETQYF.

This chain links TRBV6-5 with TRBJ2-7, with D possibly matching TRBD2 (7 bases). Trimming took off 7 bases at V and 4 bases at J, with 20 bases between the two ends. Per germline, CDR1 MNHEY and CDR2 SVGAGI. This CDR3 is built from 15 residues. CDR3 region: CASTLTGGPYYEQYF. In DNA, the CDR3 is TGTGCCAGCACCCTTACCGGGGGGCCCTATTACGAGCAGTACTTC.

This sequence joins TRBV6-5 and TRBJ2-2; D call uncertain. Germline CDR1 MNHEY, CDR2 SVGAGI. There are 14 residues in the CDR3. Trimming removed 8 bases from V and 1 base from J, with 11 bases in between. CDR3 protein: CASGNGLNTGELFF. CDR3 nucleotide sequence: TGTGCCAGCGGCAACGGTCTGAACACCGGGGAGCTGTTTTTT.

The chain employs TRBV19 and TRBJ1-2; 7 positions match TRBD1. V lost 5 bases and J lost 2; bases outside the gene matches: 11. This CDR3 is built from 16 residues. Per the germline V gene, CDR1 is LNHDA and CDR2 is SQIVND (reference sequence). This chain's CDR3 is CASSPQGDRANYGYTF. The CDR3 DNA follows: TGTGCCAGTAGTCCCCAAGGCGACAGGGCAAACTATGGCTACACCTTC. Looking up the rest from reference TRBV19 and TRBJ1-2 gives the full variable domain: DGGITQSPKYLFRKEGQNVTLSCEQNLNHDAMYWYRQDPGQGLRLIYYSQIVNDFQKGDIAEGYSVSREKKESFPLTVTSAQKNPTAFYLCASSPQGDRANYGYTFGSGTRLTVV.

This clone showed up just a few times. The rearrangement joins TRBV13 to TRBJ1-1; D remains unclear. Deletions cut 1 base from V and 3 bases from J, with 15 bases between. Germline CDR1 PRHDT, CDR2 FYEKMQ (reference sequence). The CDR3 has 16 residues. DNA for the CDR3: TGTGCCAGCAGCTTAGAGGCCGGGGTGACGGACACTGAAGCTTTCTTT. Translation: CASSLEAGVTDTEAFF.

The rearrangement uses TRBV28 and TRBJ2-5; D uncertain. V was cut by 11 bases and J by 5 bases, with 12 bases left in between. Germline V CDR1 and CDR2: MDHEN, SYDVKM. The CDR3 is 11 amino acids. Here the CDR3 DNA reads TGTGCCTCTCAGCAGGTTGAGACCCAGTACTTC. Protein sequence: CASQQVETQYF.

The chain carries TRBV29-1 and TRBJ2-1; 9 nucleotides agree with TRBD1. Trimming removed 3 bases from V and 3 bases from J; junction bases left unmatched: 3. The CDR3 is 14 residues long. CDR1 is SQVTM and CDR2 is ANQGSEA in the germline V gene. The chain's CDR3 is CSVEPGQGYNEQFF. The CDR3 nucleotides read TGCAGCGTTGAGCCGGGACAGGGCTACAATGAGCAGTTCTTC.

This clone showed up just a few times. This rearrangement joins TRBV5-1 to TRBJ1-2; possibly TRBD1 for D (5 bases). The CDR3 has 15 residues. CDR1 is SGHRS and CDR2 is YFSETQ in the germline V gene. V lost 0 bases and J lost 2, with 11 bases in between. The CDR3 sequence is CASSLGQPLNYGYTF. The CDR3 DNA reads as TGCGCCAGCAGCTTGGGACAGCCATTGAACTATGGCTACACCTTC. Filled out from reference TRBV5-1 and TRBJ1-2, the complete variable domain reads KAGVTQTPRYLIKTRGQQVTLSCSPISGHRSVSWYQQTPGQGLQFLFEYFSETQRNKGNFPGRFSGRQFSNSRSEMNVSTLELGDSALYLCASSLGQPLNYGYTFGSGTRLTVV.